The 14 T cell receptor beta chains in this list originate from one sample, sequenced in a study of T-cell reconstitution after alpha-beta-depleted transplantation in children. A TCRbeta library incorporating unique molecular identifiers was prepared. TCRdb independently ran MiXCR on the PCR reads; one entry per CDR3 protein. In the table there are hundreds of thousands of distinct CDR3 sequences, about 11% of which are singletons. This material consisted of PBMCs, taken before TCRalphabeta/CD19-depleted stem cell transplant. The receptor source for this set is a child aged 2-15 years with inherited bone marrow failure, due to receive a stem cell transplant.

There are many counts of this clonotype. The gene calls are TRBV15 and TRBJ2-7; 7 nucleotides agree with TRBD2. CDR1 and CDR2 from the germline V gene are LNHNV and YYDKDF (reference sequence). CDR3 size: 16 residues. The ends lost 0 bases at V and 8 bases at J; junction bases unmatched: 13. In nucleotides, the CDR3 is TGTGCCACCAGCAGAGATCCGACACGGGGAGGGTCTAAGCAGTACTTC. This codes for CATSRDPTRGGSKQYF. Variable domain in full (rest from reference TRBV15 and TRBJ2-7): DAMVIQNPRYQVTQFGKPVTLSCSQTLNHNVMYWYQQKSSQAPKLLFHYYDKDFNNEADTPDNFQSRRPNTSFCFLDIRSPGLGDTAMYLCATSRDPTRGGSKQYFGPGTRLTVT.

As to this clonotype: A much more abundant neighbour one base away suggests this may be a read error. This CDR3 is CAWSGSVSGNTIYF. As DNA, the CDR3 is TGTGCCTGGAGTGGGTCGGTCTCTGGAAACACCATATATTTT. This rearrangement joins TRBV30 to TRBJ1-3; D remains ambiguous. V was shortened by 1 base and J by 0 bases, with 7 bases between the two germline ends. CDR1 GTSNPN and CDR2 SVGIG come from the germline V gene (reference sequence). The CDR3 sequence is 14 residues long.

V gene TRBV20-1 combines with J gene TRBJ2-7; D tentatively reads TRBD1 or TRBD2 (6 bases each). The germline gives CDR1 DFQATT, CDR2 SNEGSKA (reference sequence). This CDR3 has 14 residues. Trimming took off 3 bases at V and 7 bases at J, with 19 bases between the two ends. This chain's CDR3 is CSASSGAPHGEQYF. The CDR3 nucleotides read TGCAGTGCTAGTTCGGGGGCTCCTCACGGGGAGCAGTACTTC.

At least ten counts were recorded for this clonotype. V is TRBV12-3 or TRBV12-4 and J is TRBJ2-7; tentatively, D is TRBD2 (5 bases). Trimming cost V 5 bases and J 3 bases, with 14 bases left between them. There are 14 residues in the CDR3. The DNA of the CDR3 is TGTGCCAGCAGTCCGGGCTGGCGGGTCTACGAGCAGTACTTC. It codes for CASSPGWRVYEQYF.

In its sample, this clonotype was seen many times. This rearrangement joins TRBV6-5 to TRBJ1-3, with D hard to call. Germline CDR1 is MNHEY and CDR2 is SVGAGI. The CDR3 sequence is 15 residues long. Between the trimmed V and J ends, which lost 6 bases and 3 bases, there was a span of 15 bases. The CDR3 nucleotides are TGTGCCAGCAGCCTCAGTGTCGGGGTTGGAAACACCATATATTTT. Encoded protein: CASSLSVGVGNTIYF.

This clonotype was seen repeatedly, ten times or more. The rearrangement uses TRBV20-1 and TRBJ1-1; no definite D call. The V gene lost 3 bases and the J gene lost 6 bases, with 17 bases spanning the gap. From germline, CDR1 is DFQATT and CDR2 SNEGSKA (reference sequence). The CDR3 length is 14 residues. CDR3 residues: CSASRPAGGPEAFF. The CDR3 coding sequence is TGCAGTGCTAGTCGGCCGGCGGGAGGTCCTGAAGCTTTCTTT.

This clonotype has just a few counts. The CDR3 DNA is TGCAGCGTACGAAAAAGGGAAGCCGGGGCCAACGTCCTGACTTTC. Protein: CSVRKREAGANVLTF. This sequence joins TRBV29-1 and TRBJ2-6; no clear D gene. The V end was cut by 6 bases, the J end by 4 bases, with 16 bases between. There are 15 residues in the CDR3. Germline assignment: CDR1 SQVTM and CDR2 ANQGSEA.

Many counts were recorded for this clonotype. This chain links TRBV29-1 with TRBJ2-2; the D gene is possibly TRBD1 (6 bases). V was pared by 7 bases and J by 1 base, with 10 bases between. The CDR3 length is 13 residues. Germline CDR1 SQVTM, CDR2 ANQGSEA. The CDR3, as DNA: TGCAGCGCGGGCAGGGGGAACACCGGGGAGCTGTTTTTT. It specifies CSAGRGNTGELFF.

This clonotype was observed once. The V and J genes are TRBV10-3 and TRBJ2-7, with TRBD2 as a possible D gene (6 bases). CDR3 size: 14 residues. Germline V CDR1 and CDR2: ENHRY, SYGVKD. V lost 4 bases and J 1 base, leaving 11 bases between the germline ends. CDR3 loop: CAISARGRSYEQYF. CDR3 nucleotide sequence: TGTGCCATCAGTGCCCGGGGGAGATCCTACGAGCAGTACTTC.

This clonotype was observed a few times. The gene calls are TRBV5-4 and TRBJ1-2, with unresolved D. V gave up 7 bases and J gave up 2 bases, with 15 bases separating them. Germline-derived CDR1 and CDR2 are SGHNT and YYREEE (reference sequence). CDR3 size: 14 residues. CDR3 bases: TGTGCCAGCGGGGAGACGGTCCCCAACTATGGCTACACCTTC. Translated: CASGETVPNYGYTF.

This clonotype has a count of ten or more. This chain connects TRBV29-1 to TRBJ2-4, with a possible D match to TRBD2 (6 bases). The germline CDR1 and CDR2 sequences are SQVTM and ANQGSEA. The CDR3 is 11 amino acids. Trimming took 4 bases from V and 7 from J, leaving 8 bases between them. The CDR3 protein is CSVGDWNIQYF. The CDR3, as DNA: TGCAGCGTTGGGGACTGGAACATTCAGTACTTC.

Ten or more counts support this clonotype. V usage is TRBV5-5 and J usage is TRBJ2-2; D is undetermined. Germline lookup yields CDR1 SGHKS and CDR2 YYEKEE (reference sequence). The CDR3 has 12 residues. Trimming took off 3 bases at V and 4 bases at J, with 4 bases between the two ends. The CDR3 loop is CASSWGTGELFF. DNA of the CDR3: TGTGCCAGCAGCTGGGGCACCGGGGAGCTGTTTTTT.

In its sample, this clonotype was seen a few times. V and J are TRBV6-5 and TRBJ2-3; possibly TRBD2 for D (6 bases). The CDR3 covers 17 residues. The germline V gene has CDR1 MNHEY and CDR2 SVGAGI. Trimming shortened V by 0 bases and J by 5 bases, and 18 bases separated the two germline ends. The CDR3 sequence is CASSYSLTGVGGDTQYF. In nucleotides, the CDR3 is TGTGCCAGCAGTTACTCGTTGACGGGAGTCGGGGGAGATACGCAGTATTTT.

About this clonotype itself: A much larger clone differs from this one at a single base, so this may be a read error. The V gene is TRBV7-2, the J gene TRBJ2-1; tentative D call: TRBD2 (5 bases). The CDR3 sequence is 15 residues long. Trimming removed 4 bases from V and 10 bases from J, with 20 bases in between. Germline V gene lookup returns CDR1 SGHTA and CDR2 FQGNSA. CDR3 bases: TGTGCCAGCAGCTCGCAAACCTTAGTGGGAGAGGAGCAGTTCTTC. Translated, it gives CASSSQTLVGEEQFF.